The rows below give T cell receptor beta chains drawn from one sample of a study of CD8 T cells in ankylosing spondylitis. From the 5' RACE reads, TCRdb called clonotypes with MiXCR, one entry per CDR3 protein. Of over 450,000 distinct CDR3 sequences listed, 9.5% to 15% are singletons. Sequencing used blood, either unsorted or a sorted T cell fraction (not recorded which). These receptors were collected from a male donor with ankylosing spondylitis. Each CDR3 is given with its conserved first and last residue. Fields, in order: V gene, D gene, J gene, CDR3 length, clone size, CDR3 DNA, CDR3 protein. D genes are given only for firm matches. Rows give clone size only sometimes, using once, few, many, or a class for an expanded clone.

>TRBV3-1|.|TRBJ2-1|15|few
TGTGCCAGCAGCCAAGCTCCTAACTCCTACAATGAGCAGTTCTTC
CASSQAPNSYNEQFF
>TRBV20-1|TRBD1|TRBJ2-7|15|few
TGCAGTGCTAGACCACCCGGGACAGCCGTTTTCGAGCAGTACTTC
CSARPPGTAVFEQYF
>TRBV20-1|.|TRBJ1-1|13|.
TGCAGTGCTATAACCGGGTCGGGATTTGAGGCTTTCTTT
CSAITGSGFEAFF
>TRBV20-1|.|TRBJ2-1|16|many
TGCAGTGCTAGAGACCCGGCGACTAGCTCCTACAATGAGCAGTTCTTC
CSARDPATSSYNEQFF
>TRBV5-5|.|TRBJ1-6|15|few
TGTGCCAGCAGCTTGATATTCGGGCTCCAATCGCCCCTCCACTTT
CASSLIFGLQSPLHF
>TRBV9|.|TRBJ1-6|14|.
TGTGCCAGCAGCGTAATGGGGGGTGATTCACCCCTCCACTTT
CASSVMGGDSPLHF
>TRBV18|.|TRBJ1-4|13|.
TGTGCCAGCTCACCAATTACCGCTGAAAAACTGTTTTTT
CASSPITAEKLFF
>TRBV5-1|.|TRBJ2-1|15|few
TGCGCCAGCAGCTTGATATTCCAGGGTCGAAATGAGCAGTTCTTC
CASSLIFQGRNEQFF
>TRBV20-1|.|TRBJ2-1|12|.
TGCAGTGCTCTTAAAGCGGACAATGAGCAGTTCTTC
CSALKADNEQFF
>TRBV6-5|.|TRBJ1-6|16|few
TGTGCCAGCAGTTACGACGGCAGAGCCTATAATTCACCCCTCCACTTT
CASSYDGRAYNSPLHF
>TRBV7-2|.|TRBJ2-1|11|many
TGTGCCAGCAGCTTTCAGAGTGAGCAGTTCTTC
CASSFQSEQFF
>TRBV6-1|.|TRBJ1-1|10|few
TGTGCCAGCAAGCAGGATGAAGCTTTCTTT
CASKQDEAFF
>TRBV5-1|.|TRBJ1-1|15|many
TGCGCCAGCAGCTTGGACATACTCATGAACACTGAAGCTTTCTTT
CASSLDILMNTEAFF
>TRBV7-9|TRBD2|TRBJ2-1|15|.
TGTGCCAGCACCCGAGGGGCGGGAGGGCCTTATGAGCAGTTCTTC
CASTRGAGGPYEQFF
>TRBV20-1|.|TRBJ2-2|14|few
TGCAGTGCTAGAGATCTCCGAGGAACCGGGGAGCTGTTTTTT
CSARDLRGTGELFF
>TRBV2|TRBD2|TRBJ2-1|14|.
TGTGCCAGCAGTACCCCGGGACTAGTCAATGAGCAGTTCTTC
CASSTPGLVNEQFF
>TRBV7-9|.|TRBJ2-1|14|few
TGTGCCAGCAGCTTAGGGCTAAGAAGGGATGAGCAGTTCTTC
CASSLGLRRDEQFF
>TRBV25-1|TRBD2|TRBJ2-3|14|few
TGTGCCAGTGGACTAGCGGCTAGCACAGATACGCAGTATTTT
CASGLAASTDTQYF